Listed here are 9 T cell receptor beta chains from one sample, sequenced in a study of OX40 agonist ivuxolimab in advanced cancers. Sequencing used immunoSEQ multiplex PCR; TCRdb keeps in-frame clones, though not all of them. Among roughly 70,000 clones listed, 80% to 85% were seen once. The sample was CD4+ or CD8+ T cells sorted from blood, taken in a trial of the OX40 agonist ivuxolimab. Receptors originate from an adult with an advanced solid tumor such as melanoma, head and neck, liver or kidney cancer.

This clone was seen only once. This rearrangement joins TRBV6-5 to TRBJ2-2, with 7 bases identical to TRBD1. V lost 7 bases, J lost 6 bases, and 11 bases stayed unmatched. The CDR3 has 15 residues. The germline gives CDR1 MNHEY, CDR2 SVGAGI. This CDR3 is CASTNSGQGAGELFF. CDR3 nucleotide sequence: TGTGCCAGCACCAACTCGGGGCAGGGGGCCGGGGAGCTGTTTTTT.

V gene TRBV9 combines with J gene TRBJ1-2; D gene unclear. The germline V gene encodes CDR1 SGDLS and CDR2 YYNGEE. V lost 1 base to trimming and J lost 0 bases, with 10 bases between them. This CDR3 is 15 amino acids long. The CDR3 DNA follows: TGTGCCAGCAGCGTAAGAGCCGAGCCTAACTATGGCTACACCTTC. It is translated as CASSVRAEPNYGYTF. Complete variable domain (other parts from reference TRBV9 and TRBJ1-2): DSGVTQTPKHLITATGQRVTLRCSPRSGDLSVYWYQQSLDQGLQFLIQYYNGEERAKGNILERFSAQQFPDLHSELNLSSLELGDSALYFCASSVRAEPNYGYTFGSGTRLTVV.

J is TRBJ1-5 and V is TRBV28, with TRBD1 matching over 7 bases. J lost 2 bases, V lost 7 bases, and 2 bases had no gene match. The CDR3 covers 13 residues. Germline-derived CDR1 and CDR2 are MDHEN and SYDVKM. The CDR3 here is CASTTGGNQPQHF. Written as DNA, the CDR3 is TGTGCCAGCACCACAGGGGGCAATCAGCCCCAGCATTTT.

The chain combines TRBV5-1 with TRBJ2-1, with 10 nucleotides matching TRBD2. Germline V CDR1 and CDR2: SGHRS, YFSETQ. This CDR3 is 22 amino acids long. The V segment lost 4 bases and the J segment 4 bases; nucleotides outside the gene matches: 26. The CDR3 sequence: CASSPAGNRDVSGRYFYNEQFF. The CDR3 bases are TGCGCCAGCAGCCCGGCCGGAAACAGGGATGTTAGCGGGAGGTACTTTTACAATGAGCAGTTCTTC.

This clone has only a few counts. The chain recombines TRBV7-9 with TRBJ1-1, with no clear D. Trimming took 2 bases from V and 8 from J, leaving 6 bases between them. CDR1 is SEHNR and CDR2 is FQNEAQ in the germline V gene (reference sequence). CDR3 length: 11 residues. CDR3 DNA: TGTGCCAGCAGCTTACCAGGAGAAGCTTTCTTT. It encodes CASSLPGEAFF.

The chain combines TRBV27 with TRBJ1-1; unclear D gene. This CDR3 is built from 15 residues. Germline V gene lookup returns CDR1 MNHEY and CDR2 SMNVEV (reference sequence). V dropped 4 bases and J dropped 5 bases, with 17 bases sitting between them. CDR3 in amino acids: CASSSPTGPRTEAFF. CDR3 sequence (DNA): TGTGCCAGCAGTTCCCCCACTGGGCCACGGACTGAAGCTTTCTTT.

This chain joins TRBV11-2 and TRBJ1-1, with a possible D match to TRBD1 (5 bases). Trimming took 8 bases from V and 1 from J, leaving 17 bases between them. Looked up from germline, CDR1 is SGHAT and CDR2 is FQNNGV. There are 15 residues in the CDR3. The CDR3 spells CASRPGGDWNTEAFF. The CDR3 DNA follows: TGTGCCAGCCGCCCTGGGGGGGATTGGAACACTGAAGCTTTCTTT. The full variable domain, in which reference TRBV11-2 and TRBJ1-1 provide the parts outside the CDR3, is EAGVAQSPRYKIIEKRQSVAFWCNPISGHATLYWYQQILGQGPKLLIQFQNNGVVDDSQLPKDRFSAERLKGVDSTLKIQPAKLEDSAVYLCASRPGGDWNTEAFFGQGTRLTVV.

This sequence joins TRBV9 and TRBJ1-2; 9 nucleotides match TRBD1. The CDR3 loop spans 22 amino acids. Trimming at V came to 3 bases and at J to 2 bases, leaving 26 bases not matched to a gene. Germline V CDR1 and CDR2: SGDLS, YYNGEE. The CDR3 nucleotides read TGTGCCAGCAGCGGAGCATCCCCCTCTGGCCGGGACAGGGTATTGGTAAACTATGGCTACACCTTC. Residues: CASSGASPSGRDRVLVNYGYTF.

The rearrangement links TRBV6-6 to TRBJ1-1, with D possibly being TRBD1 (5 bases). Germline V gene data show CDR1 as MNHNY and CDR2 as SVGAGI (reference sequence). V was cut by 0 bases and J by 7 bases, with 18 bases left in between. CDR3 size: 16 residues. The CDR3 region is CASSYSISRVMDEAFF. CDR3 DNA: TGTGCCAGCAGTTACTCGATAAGCAGGGTGATGGATGAAGCTTTCTTT.